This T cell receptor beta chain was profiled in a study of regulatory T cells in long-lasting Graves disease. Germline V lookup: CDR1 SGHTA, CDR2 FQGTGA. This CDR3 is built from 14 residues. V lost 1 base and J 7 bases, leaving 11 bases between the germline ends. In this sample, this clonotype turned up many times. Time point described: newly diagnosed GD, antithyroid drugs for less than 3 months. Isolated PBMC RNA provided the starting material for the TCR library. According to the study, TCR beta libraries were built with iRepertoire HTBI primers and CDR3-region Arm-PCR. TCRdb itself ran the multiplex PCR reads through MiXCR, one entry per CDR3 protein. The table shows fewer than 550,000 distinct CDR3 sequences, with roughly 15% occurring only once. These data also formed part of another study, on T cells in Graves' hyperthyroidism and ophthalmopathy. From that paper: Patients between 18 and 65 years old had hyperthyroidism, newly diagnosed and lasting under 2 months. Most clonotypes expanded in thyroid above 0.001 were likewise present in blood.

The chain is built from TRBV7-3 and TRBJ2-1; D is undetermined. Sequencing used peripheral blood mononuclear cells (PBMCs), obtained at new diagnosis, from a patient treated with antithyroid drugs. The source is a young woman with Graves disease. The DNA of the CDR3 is TGTGCCAGCAGCTTAATGGCTGGCCCGAATGAGCAGTTCTTC. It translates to CASSLMAGPNEQFF.